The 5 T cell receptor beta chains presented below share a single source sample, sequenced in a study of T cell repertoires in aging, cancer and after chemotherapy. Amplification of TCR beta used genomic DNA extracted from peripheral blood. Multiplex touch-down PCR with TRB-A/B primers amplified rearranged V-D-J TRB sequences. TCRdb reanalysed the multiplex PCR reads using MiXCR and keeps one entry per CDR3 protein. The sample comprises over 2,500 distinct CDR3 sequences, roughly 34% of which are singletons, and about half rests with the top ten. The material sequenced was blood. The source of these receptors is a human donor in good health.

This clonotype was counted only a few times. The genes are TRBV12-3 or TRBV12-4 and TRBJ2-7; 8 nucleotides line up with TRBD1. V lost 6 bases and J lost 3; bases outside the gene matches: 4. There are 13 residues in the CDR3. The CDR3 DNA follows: TGTGCCAGCAGCCCAACAGGGGGCTACGAGCAGTACTTC. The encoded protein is CASSPTGGYEQYF.

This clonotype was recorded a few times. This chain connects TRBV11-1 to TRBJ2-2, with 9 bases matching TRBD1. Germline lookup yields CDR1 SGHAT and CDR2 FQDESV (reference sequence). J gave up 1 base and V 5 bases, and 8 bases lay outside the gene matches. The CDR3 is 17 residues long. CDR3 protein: CASSRTGEIKNTGELFF. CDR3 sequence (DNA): TGTGCCAGCAGCCGGACAGGGGAGATTAAGAACACCGGGGAGCTGTTTTTT.

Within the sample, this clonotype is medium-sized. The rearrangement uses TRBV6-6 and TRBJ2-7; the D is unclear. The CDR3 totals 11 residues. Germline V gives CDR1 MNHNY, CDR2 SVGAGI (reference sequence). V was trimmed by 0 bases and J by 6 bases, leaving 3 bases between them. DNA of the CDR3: TGTGCCAGCAGTTACTCGATCGAGCAGTACTTC. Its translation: CASSYSIEQYF.

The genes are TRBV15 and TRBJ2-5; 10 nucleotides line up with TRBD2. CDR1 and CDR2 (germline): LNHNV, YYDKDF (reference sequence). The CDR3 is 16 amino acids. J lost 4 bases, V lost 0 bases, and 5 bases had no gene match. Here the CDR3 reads CATSRDERGGGETQYF. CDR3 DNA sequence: TGTGCCACCAGCAGAGACGAGCGGGGGGGGGGAGAGACCCAGTACTTC.

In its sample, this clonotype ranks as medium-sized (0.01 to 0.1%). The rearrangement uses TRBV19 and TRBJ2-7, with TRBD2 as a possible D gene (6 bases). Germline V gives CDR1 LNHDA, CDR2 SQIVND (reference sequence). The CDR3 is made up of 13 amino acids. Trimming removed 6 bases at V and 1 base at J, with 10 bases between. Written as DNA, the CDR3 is TGTGCCAGTAGCCAGGAGGGGTCCTACGAGCAGTACTTC. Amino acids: CASSQEGSYEQYF.